This passage covers 11 T cell receptor beta chains from one sample sequenced in a study of PD-1 blockade in classical Hodgkin lymphoma. Sequencing used immunoSEQ multiplex PCR; TCRdb keeps in-frame clones, though not all of them. The data show 70,000 or so clones, 93% seen once. Time point of the sample: newly diagnosed, previously untreated cHL patient sample. The sample was peripheral blood mononuclear cells (PBMCs). These receptors originate from a human donor with classical Hodgkin lymphoma.

The chain is built from TRBV2 and TRBJ2-7; D could derive from TRBD1 or TRBD2 (5 bases each). Trimming took 6 bases from V and 5 from J, leaving 11 bases between them. The germline V gene has CDR1 SNHLY and CDR2 FYNNEI. The CDR3 has 12 residues. DNA of the CDR3: TGTGCCAGCAGGAGGGACCTACACGAGCAGTACTTC. This translates into CASRRDLHEQYF.

This chain uses TRBV7-9 with TRBJ2-5; D call uncertain. The CDR3 is 12 residues long. CDR1 SEHNR and CDR2 FQNEAQ come from the germline V gene (reference sequence). The V end was cut by 5 bases, the J end by 6 bases, with 10 bases between. The CDR3 DNA is TGTGCCAGCAGCCCCGGAGTCCAGACCCAGTACTTC. This codes for CASSPGVQTQYF.

The chain employs TRBV7-2 and TRBJ2-1; the D gene is possibly TRBD2 (5 bases). Between the trimmed V and J ends, which lost 7 bases and 9 bases, there was a span of 10 bases. CDR1 and CDR2 from the germline V gene are SGHTA and FQGNSA. The CDR3 runs to 11 residues. The CDR3 is CASTRVGEQFF. CDR3 coding DNA: TGTGCCAGCACGAGGGTGGGTGAGCAGTTCTTC. Complete variable domain (other parts from reference TRBV7-2 and TRBJ2-1): GAGVSQSPSNKVTEKGKDVELRCDPISGHTALYWYRQSLGQGLEFLIYFQGNSAPDKSGLPSDRFSAERTGGSVSTLTIQRTQQEDSAVYLCASTRVGEQFFGPGTRLTVL.

The rearrangement joins TRBV6-6 to TRBJ2-1; D not resolved. CDR3 size: 15 residues. Germline V CDR1 and CDR2: MNHNY, SVGAGI (reference sequence). Trimming shortened V by 6 bases and J by 3 bases, and 15 bases separated the two germline ends. The CDR3 bases are TGTGCCAGCAGCCGACTCGGTGGCGGCTACAATGAGCAGTTCTTC. Protein: CASSRLGGGYNEQFF.

The V gene is TRBV5-4, the J gene TRBJ1-1, with D hard to call. The CDR3 spans 15 residues. Trimming removed 1 base from V and 3 bases from J, with 13 bases in between. Germline V gene lookup returns CDR1 SGHNT and CDR2 YYREEE (reference sequence). CDR3 in amino acids: CASSLSGISDTEAFF. The CDR3 DNA follows: TGTGCCAGCAGCTTGAGCGGGATCAGTGACACTGAAGCTTTCTTT.

The chain couples TRBV18 to TRBJ2-7, with TRBD1 matching 9 bases. V lost 6 bases, J lost 5 bases, and 14 bases stayed unmatched. This CDR3 spans 16 amino acids. CDR1 KGHSH and CDR2 LQKENI come from the germline V gene. CDR3 residues: CASSLHHGTGYDEQYF. CDR3 sequence (DNA): TGTGCCAGCTCCTTGCACCACGGGACAGGGTACGACGAGCAGTACTTC. The full variable domain, rest sourced from reference TRBV18 and TRBJ2-7, is NAGVMQNPRHLVRRRGQEARLRCSPMKGHSHVYWYRQLPEEGLKFMVYLQKENIIDESGMPKERFSAEFPKEGPSILRIQQVVRGDSAAYFCASSLHHGTGYDEQYFGPGTRLTVT.

This chain joins TRBV11-2 and TRBJ2-7; D is uncertain. CDR3 length equals 13 residues. V was trimmed by 2 bases and J by 6 bases, leaving 11 bases between them. Germline V gives CDR1 SGHAT, CDR2 FQNNGV. DNA for the CDR3: TGTGCCAGCAGCTTAAGGCTGCGTCGCGAGCAGTACTTC. Translating gives CASSLRLRREQYF.

The rearrangement links TRBV7-2 to TRBJ2-7, with 12 bases lining up with TRBD2. The CDR3 covers 14 residues. Germline V gene lookup returns CDR1 SGHTA and CDR2 FQGNSA. The V and J ends lost 2 bases and 8 bases, in that order; junction bases with no gene match: 4. The chain's CDR3 is CASSLPSGRAQQYF. CDR3 DNA: TGTGCCAGCAGCTTACCTAGCGGGAGGGCCCAGCAGTACTTC. The variable domain in full, with the rest retrieved from reference TRBV7-2 and TRBJ2-7, is GAGVSQSPSNKVTEKGKDVELRCDPISGHTALYWYRQSLGQGLEFLIYFQGNSAPDKSGLPSDRFSAERTGGSVSTLTIQRTQQEDSAVYLCASSLPSGRAQQYFGPGTRLTVT.

This chain links TRBV7-9 with TRBJ1-1, with D perhaps TRBD1 (5 bases). V was trimmed by 5 bases and J by 1 base, leaving 14 bases between them. This CDR3 is built from 15 residues. From germline, CDR1 is SEHNR and CDR2 FQNEAQ (reference sequence). The CDR3 reads CASSMAGSGNTEAFF. CDR3 coding DNA: TGTGCCAGCAGCATGGCAGGGTCCGGGAACACTGAAGCTTTCTTT.

In its sample, this clone was seen once. The CDR3 region is CASSSTGGSGEQYF. The CDR3 coding sequence is TGCGCCAGCAGCTCAACAGGGGGATCGGGCGAGCAGTACTTC. V gene TRBV5-1 combines with J gene TRBJ2-7; 8 bases align to TRBD1. CDR3 length: 14 residues. With 3 bases clipped from V and 6 bases from J, the junction kept 8 bases outside the gene matches. From germline, CDR1 is SGHRS and CDR2 YFSETQ.

The gene calls are TRBV15 and TRBJ1-2, with 8 positions matching TRBD1. The CDR3 loop spans 15 amino acids. Germline trimming cut 2 bases from V and 2 bases from J; bases unmatched to any gene: 4. Looked up from germline, CDR1 is LNHNV and CDR2 is YYDKDF (reference sequence). The CDR3 region is CATSRHRGGNYGYTF. CDR3 nucleotides: TGTGCCACCAGCAGACACAGGGGGGGGAACTATGGCTACACCTTC. The full variable domain, its missing parts supplied by reference TRBV15 and TRBJ1-2, is DAMVIQNPRYQVTQFGKPVTLSCSQTLNHNVMYWYQQKSSQAPKLLFHYYDKDFNNEADTPDNFQSRRPNTSFCFLDIRSPGLGDTAMYLCATSRHRGGNYGYTFGSGTRLTVV.